This T cell receptor (beta chain) originates from a study of shared clonotypes between healthy human individuals. CDR1 is LNHDA, CDR2 SQIVND, per germline (reference sequence). The CDR3 loop spans 16 amino acids. V shed 10 bases, J shed 1 base, and the junction held 13 bases outside the gene matches. Adult Caucasians living in Nashville, Tennessee made up all of the donors. This clone came up once. Its target is unknown. Regarding the study as a whole: Sample collection involved blood only; tissue repertoires are likely different. Naive CD4 clonotype sharing across a few donors was about 5.3%.

This table comes from immunoSEQ multiplex PCR, and its TCRdb copy is limited to in-frame clones, with some not included. The sample includes millions of clones, approximately 93% of them seen just once. The specimen sequenced was naive CD4+ T cells from PBMCs. The sample's subset: CD45RA+ positively selected. The sequence was collected from a man between 18 and 35 years old in good health. Some clones in this sample may be carry-over from other donors' samples. This rearrangement joins TRBV19 to TRBJ2-3, with 8 bases matching TRBD2. The chain's CDR3 is CATRWGLTSGTDTQYF. CDR3 coding DNA: TGTGCCACTCGATGGGGATTGACTAGCGGCACAGATACGCAGTATTTT.